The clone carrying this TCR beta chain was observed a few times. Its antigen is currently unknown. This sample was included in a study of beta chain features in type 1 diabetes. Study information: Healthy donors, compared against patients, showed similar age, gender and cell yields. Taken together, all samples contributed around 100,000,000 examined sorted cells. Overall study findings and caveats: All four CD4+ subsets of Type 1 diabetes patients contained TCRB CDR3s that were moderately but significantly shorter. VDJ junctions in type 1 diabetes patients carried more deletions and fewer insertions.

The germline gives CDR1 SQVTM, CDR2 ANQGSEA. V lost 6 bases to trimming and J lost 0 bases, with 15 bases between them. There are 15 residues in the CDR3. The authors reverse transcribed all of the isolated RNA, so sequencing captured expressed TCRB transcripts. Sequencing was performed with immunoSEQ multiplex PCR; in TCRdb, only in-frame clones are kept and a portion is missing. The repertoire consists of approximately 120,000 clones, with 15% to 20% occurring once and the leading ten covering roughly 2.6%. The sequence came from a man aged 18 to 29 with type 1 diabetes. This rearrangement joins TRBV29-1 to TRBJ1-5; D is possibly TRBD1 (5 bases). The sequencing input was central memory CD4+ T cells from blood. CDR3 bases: TGCAGCGTGGCCCGGGGCCCAGGTAGCAATCAGCCCCAGCATTTT. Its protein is CSVARGPGSNQPQHF.